This section outlines one TCR beta chain sequence together with its context. Its cognate antigen is unknown. The CDR3 runs 14 residues. Trimming stripped 5 bases from V and 6 bases from J, with 13 bases between. Germline V gene lookup returns CDR1 MNHEY and CDR2 SVGAGI. The data belong to a study of shared clonotypes between healthy human individuals. Study in general: Donors had three CD4 naive, three CD4 memory, two CD8 naive and one CD8 memory plate apiece. Notes on the study in general: Memory subsets generally showed smaller estimated richness than naive subsets did. Relative to their counterparts shared across all four donors, non-shared clonotypes exhibited diminished generation probabilities.

Genomic DNA per cell subset filled all wells of several immunoSEQ plates. The data were produced by immunoSEQ multiplex PCR, yet TCRdb's version contains in-frame clones alone and is incomplete. The repertoire holds around 1,100,000 clones, 77% seen once, with roughly 0.83% in the top ten. The sequence derives from a man aged 18 to 30 in good health. Some clones in this sample may be carry-over from other donors' samples. This sequence joins TRBV6-5 and TRBJ2-2, with D unresolved. The sample was memory CD4+ T cells from PBMCs. Documented subset: CD45RA-negative fraction. The DNA for the CDR3 is TGTGCCAGCAGTACAACAGTATCCGCCGGGGAGCTGTTTTTT. Its translation: CASSTTVSAGELFF.